The 9 T cell receptor beta chains reported below all come from one sample, sequenced in a study of CD8 T cells in ankylosing spondylitis. TCRdb called the 5' RACE reads again in MiXCR, with one record for every CDR3 protein. The sample holds 200,000 to 300,000 distinct CDR3 sequences, around 32% seen once. The sample taken for sequencing was blood, either unsorted or a sorted T cell fraction (not recorded which). Source of these receptors: a male donor with ankylosing spondylitis or in good health (not recorded which).

This clonotype has just a few counts. J is TRBJ1-2 and V is TRBV20-1; D might be TRBD1 (6 bases). Germline CDR1 reads DFQATT; CDR2 reads SNEGSKA (reference sequence). Trimming stripped 0 bases from V and 6 bases from J, with 17 bases between. This CDR3 spans 15 amino acids. The CDR3 DNA reads TGCAGTGCTAGAGATCTCCTGGGGGCTATCCATGGCTACACCTTC. Encoded protein: CSARDLLGAIHGYTF.

In its sample, this clonotype was seen a few times. The chain recombines TRBV20-1 with TRBJ1-1; 9 nucleotides align to TRBD1. This CDR3 comprises 14 residues. V lost 3 bases to trimming and J lost 5 bases; unmatched junction nucleotides: 7. The germline CDR1 and CDR2 sequences are DFQATT and SNEGSKA (reference sequence). The CDR3 protein is CSARGDREGTEAFF. For the CDR3, the DNA is TGCAGTGCTAGGGGGGACAGGGAAGGGACTGAAGCTTTCTTT.

Turning to this clonotype: At one of its ends the junction is not consistent with the germline gene, which may arise from a read error. J is TRBJ2-4 and V is TRBV25-1; no clear D. This CDR3 is built from 14 residues. CDR1 and CDR2 (germline): MGHDK, SYGVNS. CDR3 in DNA: TGTGCCAGCAGTGAAACAGAAGCCAAAAACAGTCAGTACTTC. Translated: CASSETEAKNSQYF.

This chain links TRBV5-6 with TRBJ2-7; no definite D call. The CDR3 is 15 residues long. Germline CDR1 and CDR2: SGHDT and YYEEEE. V was shortened by 4 bases and J by 0 bases, with 14 bases between the two germline ends. The DNA for the CDR3 is TGTGCCAGCAGCACCCCCCGACCGGACTCCTACGAGCAGTACTTC. It is translated as CASSTPRPDSYEQYF.

This clonotype was observed a few times. The rearrangement uses TRBV6-5 and TRBJ2-1; 16 nucleotides line up with TRBD2. Germline V gene lookup returns CDR1 MNHEY and CDR2 SVGAGI. Trimming removed 2 bases from V and 8 bases from J; junction bases left unmatched: 12. The CDR3 sequence is 19 residues long. CDR3 nucleotides: TGTGCCAGCAGTTACCGCCCGGGACTAGCGGGGGGGCCTTTCGATGAGCAGTTCTTC. Protein sequence: CASSYRPGLAGGPFDEQFF.

The J gene is TRBJ2-1, the V gene TRBV7-2; 7 nucleotides match TRBD2. Per germline, CDR1 SGHTA and CDR2 FQGNSA. The CDR3 has 12 residues. Trimming removed 5 bases from V and 9 bases from J; junction bases left unmatched: 4. CDR3 in DNA: TGTGCCAGCAGCGACCCGGGGGGTGAGCAGTTCTTC. Amino acids: CASSDPGGEQFF.

This clonotype was found a few times. This chain connects TRBV27 to TRBJ2-7, with D tentatively TRBD2 (6 bases). The V and J ends lost 5 bases and 3 bases respectively, with 14 bases between them. CDR1 and CDR2 from the germline V gene are MNHEY and SMNVEV (reference sequence). The CDR3 runs to 14 residues. In DNA form, the CDR3 reads TGTGCCAGCAGTCCCATGGGACTCGGCTACGAGCAGTACTTC. Translation: CASSPMGLGYEQYF.

The V call is TRBV3-1, the J call TRBJ2-3, with 7 bases matching TRBD1. The CDR3 consists of 14 residues. Germline loops: CDR1 LGHDT, CDR2 YNNKEL (reference sequence). V shed 5 bases, J shed 4 bases, and the junction held 6 bases outside the gene matches. The DNA of the CDR3 is TGTGCCAGCAGCGGCCAGGGGGTGGCAGATACGCAGTATTTT. Its protein is CASSGQGVADTQYF.

The chain joins TRBV29-1 to TRBJ2-3, with D possibly matching TRBD2 (6 bases). In germline, CDR1 is SQVTM, CDR2 ANQGSEA. Trimming shortened V by 0 bases and J by 3 bases, and 7 bases separated the two germline ends. The CDR3 spans 13 residues. CDR3 bases: TGCAGCGTTGAAGATGGGACTACAGATACGCAGTATTTT. This translates into CSVEDGTTDTQYF.